Following are 10 T cell receptor beta chains from one sample sequenced in a study of blood T cell repertoires in COVID-19. Sequencing used immunoSEQ multiplex PCR; TCRdb keeps in-frame clones, though not all of them. The table includes roughly 280,000 clones, about 87% detected once. Sequencing used PBMCs or T cells enriched from blood (not recorded which). The receptors shown here come from a woman between 50 and 59 years old who had recovered from COVID-19.

The chain employs TRBV29-1 and TRBJ1-2; 8 bases line up with TRBD1. Trimming at V came to 6 bases and at J to 0 bases, leaving 3 bases not matched to a gene. The V gene's germline CDR1 is SQVTM and CDR2 ANQGSEA. The CDR3 length is 13 residues. DNA for the CDR3: TGCAGCGTATGGACAGGGACTAACTATGGCTACACCTTC. Its translation is CSVWTGTNYGYTF.

This chain connects TRBV6-2 or TRBV6-3 to TRBJ1-4; D possibly corresponds to TRBD1 (5 bases). The V gene lost 3 bases and the J gene lost 0 bases, with 11 bases spanning the gap. Germline-derived CDR1 and CDR2 are MNHEY and SVGEGT. CDR3 size: 16 residues. Here the CDR3 reads CASSYRGKTTNEKLFF. The CDR3 DNA reads TGTGCCAGCAGTTATCGGGGGAAGACAACTAATGAAAAACTGTTTTTT.

The rearrangement joins TRBV6-5 to TRBJ1-1, with 7 bases matching TRBD1. Trimming cost V 6 bases and J 5 bases; bases outside gene matches: 12. The CDR3 contains 15 residues. Germline CDR1 is MNHEY and CDR2 is SVGAGI. For the CDR3, the DNA is TGTGCCAGCAGCCTAATGACCGGGACAGCAACTGAAGCTTTCTTT. Translated: CASSLMTGTATEAFF.

This rearrangement joins TRBV10-3 to TRBJ2-5, with TRBD2 matching 13 bases. V was pared by 3 bases and J by 5 bases, with 6 bases of the junction left unmatched. The CDR3 totals 16 residues. Germline V CDR1 and CDR2: ENHRY, SYGVKD. The DNA for the CDR3 is TGTGCCATCAGTGAAACTAGCGGGAGGGCCTGGGAGACCCAGTACTTC. It yields the protein CAISETSGRAWETQYF.

The J gene is TRBJ2-2, the V gene TRBV9; 9 bases agree with TRBD1. The germline gives CDR1 SGDLS, CDR2 YYNGEE. The length of the CDR3 is 15 residues. V shed 2 bases, J shed 4 bases, and the junction held 3 bases outside the gene matches. The CDR3 DNA follows: TGTGCCAGCAGCGTCGAGACAGGGGGCACCGGGGAGCTGTTTTTT. Its protein product is CASSVETGGTGELFF.

The CDR3 DNA reads TGTGCCAGTAGTATAGGAATCGCAGCCTACGAGCAGTACTTC. Encoded protein: CASSIGIAAYEQYF. The genes are TRBV19 and TRBJ2-7; D unclear. Germline assignment: CDR1 LNHDA and CDR2 SQIVND (reference sequence). V lost 1 base and J 2 bases, leaving 9 bases between the germline ends. The CDR3 consists of 14 residues.

The chain recombines TRBV5-5 with TRBJ1-4, with a possible D match to TRBD1 (6 bases). Germline assignment: CDR1 SGHKS and CDR2 YYEKEE (reference sequence). Trimming removed 3 bases from V and 7 bases from J, with 16 bases in between. The CDR3 has 15 residues. In DNA, the CDR3 is TGTGCCAGCAGCTCCCCTCAGGGAGGGGGTGAAAAACTGTTTTTT. It is translated as CASSSPQGGGEKLFF.

The chain recombines TRBV10-2 with TRBJ1-1; a possible D gene is TRBD1 (5 bases). V was shortened by 6 bases and J by 2 bases, with 13 bases between the two germline ends. The germline CDR1 and CDR2 sequences are WSHSY and SAAADI. CDR3 length: 14 amino acids. CDR3 protein: CASRMGLQNTEAFF. The DNA for the CDR3 is TGCGCCAGCAGGATGGGACTCCAAAACACTGAAGCTTTCTTT.

V gene TRBV18 combines with J gene TRBJ2-7; 13 nucleotides agree with TRBD2. CDR1 is KGHSH and CDR2 is LQKENI in the germline V gene. This CDR3 has 18 residues. V lost 0 bases, J lost 2 bases, and 7 bases stayed unmatched. CDR3 sequence (DNA): TGTGCCAGCTCACCACCGGGACTAGCGGGGATGCGGCCCTACGAGCAGTACTTC. This translates into CASSPPGLAGMRPYEQYF.

As concerns this clone: The sample holds other DNA sequences that translate to the same CDR3. The gene calls are TRBV5-1 and TRBJ1-1; TRBD1 is a possible D gene (6 bases). Trimming stripped 3 bases from V and 1 base from J, with 13 bases between. There are 15 residues in the CDR3. Germline V lookup: CDR1 SGHRS, CDR2 YFSETQ. The CDR3 loop is CASSSSGTPNTEAFF. CDR3 sequence (DNA): TGCGCCAGCAGCTCTTCCGGGACACCGAACACTGAAGCTTTCTTT.